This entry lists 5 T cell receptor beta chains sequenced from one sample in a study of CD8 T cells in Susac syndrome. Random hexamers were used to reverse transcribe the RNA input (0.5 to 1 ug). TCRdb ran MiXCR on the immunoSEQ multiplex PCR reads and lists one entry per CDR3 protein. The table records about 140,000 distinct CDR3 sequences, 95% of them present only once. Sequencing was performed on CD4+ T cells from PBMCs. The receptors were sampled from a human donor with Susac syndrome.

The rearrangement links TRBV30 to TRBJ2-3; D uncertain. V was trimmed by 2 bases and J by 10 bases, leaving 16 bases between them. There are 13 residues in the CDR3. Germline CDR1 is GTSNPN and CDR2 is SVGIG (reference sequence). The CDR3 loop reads CAWSKPGLLAQYF. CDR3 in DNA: TGTGCCTGGAGTAAGCCAGGCCTATTAGCGCAGTATTTT.

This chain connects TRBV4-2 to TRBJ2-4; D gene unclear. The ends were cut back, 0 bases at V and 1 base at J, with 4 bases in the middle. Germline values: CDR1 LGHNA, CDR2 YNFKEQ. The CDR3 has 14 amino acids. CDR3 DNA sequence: TGTGCCAGCAGCCAAGACAGGGCCAAAAACATTCAGTACTTC. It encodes CASSQDRAKNIQYF.

DNA of the CDR3: TGCAGTGCCCCCAGGTTGCGGTTGGTTACAGATACGCAGTATTTT. Translating it yields CSAPRLRLVTDTQYF. The rearrangement joins TRBV20-1 to TRBJ2-3; D uncertain. The CDR3 consists of 15 residues. Germline loops: CDR1 DFQATT, CDR2 SNEGSKA (reference sequence). V was cut by 6 bases and J by 3 bases, with 19 bases left in between.

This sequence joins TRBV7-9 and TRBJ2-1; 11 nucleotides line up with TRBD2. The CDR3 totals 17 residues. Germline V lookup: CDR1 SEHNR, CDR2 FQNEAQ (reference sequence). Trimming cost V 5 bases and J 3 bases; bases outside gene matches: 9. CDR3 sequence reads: CASSPRGLAEIYNEQFF. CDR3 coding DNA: TGTGCCAGCAGCCCTAGGGGACTAGCGGAAATCTACAATGAGCAGTTCTTC. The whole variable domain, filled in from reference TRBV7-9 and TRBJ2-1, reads DTGVSQNPRHKITKRGQNVTFRCDPISEHNRLYWYRQTLGQGPEFLTYFQNEAQLEKSRLLSDRFSAERPKGSFSTLEIQRTEQGDSAMYLCASSPRGLAEIYNEQFFGPGTRLTVL.

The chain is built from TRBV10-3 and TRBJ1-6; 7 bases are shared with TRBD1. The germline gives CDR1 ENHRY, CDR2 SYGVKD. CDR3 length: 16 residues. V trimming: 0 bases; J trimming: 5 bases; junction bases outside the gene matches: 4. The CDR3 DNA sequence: TGTGCCATCAGTGAGTCGAGACAGGGCGATAATTCACCCCTCCACTTT. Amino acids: CAISESRQGDNSPLHF.